This T cell receptor beta chain emerged from a study of shared clonotypes between healthy human individuals. Points from the study as a whole: When naive CD4 clonotypes were compared across a few donors, 5% to 5.5% were shared. Non-shared clonotypes were found to have lower generation probabilities than the clonotypes that were shared by all four of the sorted-subset donors.

As regards this clone: Its antigen is unknown.

Data came from immunoSEQ multiplex PCR; TCRdb stores just in-frame clones and leaves some out. This repertoire shows some 300,000 clones, around 70% found once; its top ten account for over 9.5%. The sample comprised memory CD4+ T cells sorted from blood. Subset: CD45RA-negative fraction. The receptor was derived from a man aged 25 to 40 in good health.

The CDR3 loop reads CASSAWDSPGNTIYF. The CDR3 coding sequence is TGTGCCAGCAGCGCTTGGGACAGTCCTGGAAACACCATATATTTT. The V call is TRBV5-5, the J call TRBJ1-3; 7 bases are a match to TRBD1. CDR3 length: 15 residues. In germline, CDR1 is SGHKS, CDR2 YYEKEE (reference sequence). The V segment lost 4 bases and the J segment 2 bases; nucleotides outside the gene matches: 6.